The clone carrying this TCR beta chain was seen a few times. Its antigen is still unknown. The sample is drawn from a study of blood T cells in healthy people across ages. Study-wide points: Not knowing donor CMV status may have confounded expanded clonotype changes.

Roughly 10 milliliters of peripheral blood were drawn from each donor. Per sample, extraction of total RNA gave at least 5 micrograms in every case. Germline V lookup: CDR1 MNHEY, CDR2 SMNVEV (reference sequence). This CDR3 has 14 residues. Trimming removed 5 bases at V and 6 bases at J, with 13 bases between. A second PCR, run for roughly 7 to 11 cycles, used a sample-barcoded 5' primer plus a J-beta primer mix. There were at least 2.5 million CDR3-containing paired-end reads obtained from each sample. TCRdb re-derived calls from the 5' RACE reads in MiXCR, one entry per CDR3 protein. Of approximately 810,000 distinct CDR3 sequences listed, around 26% are singletons.

Sequencing was done on a sample of blood. This chain uses TRBV27 with TRBJ2-2; no reliable D call. The TCR comes from a woman at least 80 years old in good health. The CDR3 here is CASSPHRMSGELFF. DNA for the CDR3: TGTGCCAGCAGTCCCCATCGAATGTCCGGGGAGCTGTTTTTT.